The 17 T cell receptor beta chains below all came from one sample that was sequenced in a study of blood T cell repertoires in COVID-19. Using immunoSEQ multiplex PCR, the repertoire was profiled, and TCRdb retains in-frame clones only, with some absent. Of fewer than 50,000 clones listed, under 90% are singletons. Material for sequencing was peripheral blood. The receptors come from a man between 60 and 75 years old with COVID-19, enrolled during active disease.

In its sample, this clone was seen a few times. The CDR3 sequence is CASSQPLRTGGNTGELFF. The CDR3 DNA follows: TGCGCCAGCAGCCAACCACTCCGGACAGGGGGGAACACCGGGGAGCTGTTTTTT. This chain links TRBV4-1 with TRBJ2-2; 10 bases match TRBD1. Germline values: CDR1 MGHRA, CDR2 YSYEKL. Unmatched junction bases numbered 7, after V lost 2 bases and J lost 1 base. The CDR3 covers 18 residues.

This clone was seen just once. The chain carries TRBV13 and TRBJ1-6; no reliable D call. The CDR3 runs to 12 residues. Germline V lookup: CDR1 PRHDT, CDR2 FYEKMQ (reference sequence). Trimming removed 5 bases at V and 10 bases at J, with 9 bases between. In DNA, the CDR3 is TGTGCCAGCAGCCGAACGGGGTCACCCCTCCACTTT. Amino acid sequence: CASSRTGSPLHF.

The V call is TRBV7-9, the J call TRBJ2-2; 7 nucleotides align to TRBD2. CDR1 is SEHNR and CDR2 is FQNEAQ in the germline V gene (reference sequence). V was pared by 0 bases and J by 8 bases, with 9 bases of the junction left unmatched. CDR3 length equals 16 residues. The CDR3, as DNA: TGTGCCAGCAGCTTAGCGGGAGGGCCCTCGGCGGGGGAGCTGTTTTTT. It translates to CASSLAGGPSAGELFF.

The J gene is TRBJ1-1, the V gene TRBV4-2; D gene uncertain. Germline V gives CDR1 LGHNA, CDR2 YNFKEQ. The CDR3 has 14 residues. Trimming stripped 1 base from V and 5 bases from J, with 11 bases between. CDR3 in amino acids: CASSQGSARTEAFF. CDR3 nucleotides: TGTGCCAGCAGCCAAGGGAGTGCTCGGACTGAAGCTTTCTTT.

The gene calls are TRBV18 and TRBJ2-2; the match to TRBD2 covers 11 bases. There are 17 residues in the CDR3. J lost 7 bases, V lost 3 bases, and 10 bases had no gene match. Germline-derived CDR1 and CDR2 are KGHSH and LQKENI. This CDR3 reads CASSPILLAGDNGELFF. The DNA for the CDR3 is TGTGCCAGCTCACCGATATTACTAGCGGGAGACAACGGGGAGCTGTTTTTT. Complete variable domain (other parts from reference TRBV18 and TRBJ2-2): NAGVMQNPRHLVRRRGQEARLRCSPMKGHSHVYWYRQLPEEGLKFMVYLQKENIIDESGMPKERFSAEFPKEGPSILRIQQVVRGDSAAYFCASSPILLAGDNGELFFGEGSRLTVL.

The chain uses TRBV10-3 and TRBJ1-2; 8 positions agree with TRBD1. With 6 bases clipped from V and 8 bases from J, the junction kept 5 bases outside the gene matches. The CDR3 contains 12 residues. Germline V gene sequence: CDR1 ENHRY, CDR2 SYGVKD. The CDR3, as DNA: TGTGCCATCAGCCTCGGACAGGGAGGCTACACCTTC. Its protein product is CAISLGQGGYTF.

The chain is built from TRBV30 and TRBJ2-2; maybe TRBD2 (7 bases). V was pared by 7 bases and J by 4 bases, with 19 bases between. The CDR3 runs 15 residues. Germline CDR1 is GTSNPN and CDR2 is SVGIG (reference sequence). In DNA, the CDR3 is TGTGCCTCCCCGGGGGGCGGGAGTCCCACCGGGGAGCTGTTTTTT. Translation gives CASPGGGSPTGELFF.

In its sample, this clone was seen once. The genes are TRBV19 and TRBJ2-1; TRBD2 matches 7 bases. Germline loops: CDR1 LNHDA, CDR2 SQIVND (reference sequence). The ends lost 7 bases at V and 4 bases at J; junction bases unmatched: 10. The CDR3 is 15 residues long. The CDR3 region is CASTPTGGFYNEQFF. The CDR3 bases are TGTGCCAGTACTCCCACGGGGGGATTTTACAATGAGCAGTTCTTC.

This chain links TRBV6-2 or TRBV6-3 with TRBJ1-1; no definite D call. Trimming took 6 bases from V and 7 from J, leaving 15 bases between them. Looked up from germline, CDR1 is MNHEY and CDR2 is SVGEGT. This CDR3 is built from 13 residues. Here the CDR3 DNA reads TGTGCCAGCAGCCGCGAGGAGGTGGGTGAAGCTTTCTTT. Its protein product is CASSREEVGEAFF.

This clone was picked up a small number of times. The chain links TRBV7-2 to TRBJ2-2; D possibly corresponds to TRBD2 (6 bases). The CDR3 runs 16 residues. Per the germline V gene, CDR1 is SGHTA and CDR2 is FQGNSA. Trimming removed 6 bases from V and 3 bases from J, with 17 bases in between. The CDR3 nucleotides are TGTGCCAGCAGTCGCCCAGGAGGGGTCGACACCGGGGAGCTGTTTTTT. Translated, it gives CASSRPGGVDTGELFF.

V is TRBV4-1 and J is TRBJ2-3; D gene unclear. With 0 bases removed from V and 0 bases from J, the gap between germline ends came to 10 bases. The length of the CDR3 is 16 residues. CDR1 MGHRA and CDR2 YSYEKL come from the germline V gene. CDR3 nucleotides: TGCGCCAGCAGCCAAGAAGCCGGGTCTAGCACAGATACGCAGTATTTT. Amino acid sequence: CASSQEAGSSTDTQYF.

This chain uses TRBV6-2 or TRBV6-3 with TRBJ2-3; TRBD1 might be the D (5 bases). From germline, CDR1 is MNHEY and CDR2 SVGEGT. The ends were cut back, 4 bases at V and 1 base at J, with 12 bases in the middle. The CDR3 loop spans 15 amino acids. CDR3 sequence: CASSSLTERTDTQYF. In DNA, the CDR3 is TGTGCCAGCAGTTCGCTGACAGAGCGCACAGATACGCAGTATTTT.

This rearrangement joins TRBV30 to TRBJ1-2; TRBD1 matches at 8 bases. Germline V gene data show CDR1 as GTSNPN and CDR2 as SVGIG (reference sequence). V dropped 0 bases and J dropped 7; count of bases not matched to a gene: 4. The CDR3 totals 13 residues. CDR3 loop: CAWSVTGVGGYTF. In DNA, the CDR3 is TGTGCCTGGAGTGTGACAGGGGTTGGTGGCTACACCTTC. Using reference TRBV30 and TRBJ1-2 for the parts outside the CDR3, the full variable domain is SQTIHQWPATLVQPVGSPLSLECTVEGTSNPNLYWYRQAAGRGLQLLFYSVGIGQISSEVPQNLSASRPQDRQFILSSKKLLLSDSGFYLCAWSVTGVGGYTFGSGTRLTVV.

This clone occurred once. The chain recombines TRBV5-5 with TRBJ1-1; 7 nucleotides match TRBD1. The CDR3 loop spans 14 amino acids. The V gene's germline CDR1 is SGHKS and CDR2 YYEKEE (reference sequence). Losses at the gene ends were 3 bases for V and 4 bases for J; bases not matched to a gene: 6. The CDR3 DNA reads TGTGCCAGCAGCTGGGGACAGTCGGGCACTGAAGCTTTCTTT. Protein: CASSWGQSGTEAFF.

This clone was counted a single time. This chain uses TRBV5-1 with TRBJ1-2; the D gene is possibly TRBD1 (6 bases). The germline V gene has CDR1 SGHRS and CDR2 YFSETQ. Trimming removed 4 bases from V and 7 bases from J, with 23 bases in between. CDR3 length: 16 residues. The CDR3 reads CASSPGEVRLRGGYTF. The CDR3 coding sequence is TGCGCCAGCAGCCCCGGTGAAGTGCGCCTCAGGGGTGGCTACACCTTC.

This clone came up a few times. Here the CDR3 reads CASSWGTGVGYGYTF. The CDR3 DNA reads TGCGCCAGCAGCTGGGGGACAGGGGTGGGCTATGGCTACACCTTC. This chain links TRBV5-1 with TRBJ1-2; 10 nucleotides align to TRBD1. The germline CDR1 and CDR2 sequences are SGHRS and YFSETQ. Trimming removed 3 bases from V and 4 bases from J; junction bases left unmatched: 6. This CDR3 comprises 15 residues.

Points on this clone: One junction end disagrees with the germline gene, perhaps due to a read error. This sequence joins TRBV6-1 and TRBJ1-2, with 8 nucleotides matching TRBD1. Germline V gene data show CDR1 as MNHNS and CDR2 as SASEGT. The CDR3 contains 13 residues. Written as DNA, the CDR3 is TGTGCCAGCGGTGAGCAGGGGGCGCGGGGCTACACCTTC. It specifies CASGEQGARGYTF.